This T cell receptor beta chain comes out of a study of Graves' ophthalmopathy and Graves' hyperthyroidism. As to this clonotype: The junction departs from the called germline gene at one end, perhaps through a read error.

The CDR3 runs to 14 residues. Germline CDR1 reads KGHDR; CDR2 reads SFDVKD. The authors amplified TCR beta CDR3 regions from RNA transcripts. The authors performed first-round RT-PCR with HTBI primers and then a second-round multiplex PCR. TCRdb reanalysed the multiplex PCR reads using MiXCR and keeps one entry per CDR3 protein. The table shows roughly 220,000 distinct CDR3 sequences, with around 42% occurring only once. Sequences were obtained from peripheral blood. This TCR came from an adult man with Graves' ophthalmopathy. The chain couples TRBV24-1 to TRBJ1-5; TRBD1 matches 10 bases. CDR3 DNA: TGTGCCAGCAGTTTATTAGGACAGGGGGAGCCCCAGCATTTT. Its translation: CASSLLGQGEPQHF.